A selection of T cell receptor beta chains follows, all from one sample in a study of blood T cell repertoires in COVID-19. The assay was immunoSEQ multiplex PCR, and TCRdb's table has in-frame clones only and misses some. The sample has 300,000 to 450,000 clones, around 87% seen once. Sequenced material: PBMCs or T cells enriched from blood (not recorded which). Receptor source: a middle-aged man in a cohort exposed to, infected with or recovered from COVID-19 (not recorded which). The CDR3 runs from the conserved cysteine through the conserved F or W. The D gene is left open where the match is weak. Rows may omit the clone size; those that give it use once, few, many or a size class.

TRBJ1-1,.,.,TRBV5-1,CASSSHPGRSGRLNTEAFF,TGCGCCAGCAGCTCGCACCCCGGTCGTTCAGGGAGGCTGAACACTGAAGCTTTCTTT
TRBJ2-2,.,.,TRBV11-2,CASSLDRSSGELFF,TGTGCCAGCAGCTTAGATCGTTCTAGCGGGGAGCTGTTTTTT
TRBJ1-5,.,.,TRBV7-8,CASSLVGQGLSNQPQHF,TGTGCCAGCAGCTTAGTGGGGCAGGGATTAAGCAATCAGCCCCAGCATTTT
TRBJ2-1,.,TRBD2,TRBV5-4,CASSPNRLAGGPSWHEQFF,TGTGCCAGCAGCCCTAATCGACTAGCGGGAGGGCCGAGCTGGCATGAGCAGTTCTTC
TRBJ2-7,.,.,TRBV7-2,CASSPPPTGSYEQYF,TGTGCCAGCAGCCCGCCCCCGACAGGTTCTTACGAGCAGTACTTC
TRBJ2-5,.,.,TRBV24-1,CATSGSLQGQETQYF,TGTGCCACCAGTGGGTCACTACAGGGCCAAGAGACCCAGTACTTC
TRBJ1-4,.,.,TRBV7-9,CASSSDNREKLFF,TGTGCCAGCAGCTCCGACAACCGCGAAAAACTGTTTTTT
TRBJ1-2,.,TRBD1,TRBV12-5,CASGSYHRGGYTF,TGTGCTAGTGGTTCATACCACAGGGGAGGCTACACCTTC
TRBJ2-7,.,TRBD2,TRBV10-3,CAISGGPQTSGSPYEQYF,TGTGCCATCAGTGGGGGACCTCAGACTAGCGGGAGCCCCTACGAGCAGTACTTC
TRBJ2-7,.,TRBD1,TRBV2,CASNHGQGGSYEQYF,TGTGCCAGCAACCACGGACAGGGGGGGTCCTACGAGCAGTACTTC
TRBJ2-2,.,TRBD1,TRBV13,CASSLEGQGNTGELFF,TGTGCCAGCAGCTTAGAGGGACAGGGGAACACCGGGGAGCTGTTTTTT
TRBJ1-2,.,.,TRBV9,CASSVDTGSYGYTF,TGTGCCAGCAGCGTAGACACGGGGAGCTATGGCTACACCTTC
TRBJ1-6,.,.,TRBV6-5,CASSLRGYNSPLHF,TGTGCCAGCAGTCTTAGGGGCTATAATTCACCCCTCCACTTT
TRBJ2-2,.,TRBD2,TRBV10-2,CASSRLAGANTGELFF,TGCGCCAGCAGTAGACTAGCGGGGGCGAACACCGGGGAGCTGTTTTTT
TRBJ1-4,.,TRBD1,TRBV4-2,CASSQAGQWPGEKLFF,TGTGCCAGCAGCCAAGCGGGACAGTGGCCGGGGGAAAAACTGTTTTTT
TRBJ1-1,once,TRBD1,TRBV13,CASSFEDRGTTEAFF,TGTGCCAGCAGCTTTGAGGACAGGGGGACCACTGAAGCTTTCTTT
TRBJ2-1,.,TRBD1,TRBV5-5,CASSWRQGTYNEQFF,TGTGCCAGCAGCTGGAGACAGGGAACATACAATGAGCAGTTCTTC
TRBJ1-1,once,.,TRBV10-3,CAIKHEGVSTEAFF,TGTGCCATCAAGCACGAGGGGGTATCCACTGAAGCTTTCTTT
TRBJ2-5,.,TRBD2,TRBV5-1,CASSLPRLAGGQETQYF,TGCGCCAGCAGCTTGCCCCGACTAGCGGGAGGCCAAGAGACCCAGTACTTC
TRBJ2-2,.,.,TRBV7-9,CASSKPGGFTGELFF,TGTGCCAGCAGCAAACCTGGGGGGTTCACCGGGGAGCTGTTTTTT
TRBJ2-2,.,TRBD2,TRBV7-9,CASSLWREGTGELFF,TGTGCCAGCAGCTTGTGGCGGGAGGGGACCGGGGAGCTGTTTTTT
TRBJ1-2,once,.,TRBV3-1/TRBV3-2,CASSQLGGESSGYTF,TGTGCCAGCAGCCAATTAGGGGGGGAATCTAGTGGCTACACCTTC
TRBJ1-4,.,.,TRBV10-2,CASSERRTTNEKLFF,TGCGCCAGCAGTGAACGGAGGACGACTAATGAAAAACTGTTTTTT
TRBJ2-3,.,TRBD1,TRBV5-1,CASSLGQGAPDTQYF,TGCGCCAGCAGCTTGGGGCAGGGGGCCCCAGATACGCAGTATTTT
TRBJ2-1,.,.,TRBV5-8,CASTPDRYNEQFF,TGTGCCAGCACCCCAGACAGATACAATGAGCAGTTCTTC
TRBJ2-7,.,TRBD2,TRBV19,CASSSGGLADTPYEQYF,TGTGCCAGTAGCAGCGGCGGACTAGCGGACACACCCTACGAGCAGTACTTC
TRBJ2-1,.,.,TRBV18,CASSGLREIFYNEQFF,TGTGCCAGCTCAGGACTACGGGAGATATTCTACAATGAGCAGTTCTTC
TRBJ1-5,.,.,TRBV6-2/TRBV6-3,CASSYLGGIGDQPQHF,TGTGCCAGCAGTTACTTGGGGGGGATCGGGGATCAGCCCCAGCATTTT
TRBJ1-2,.,TRBD1,TRBV19,CASSSTGVYPNYGYTF,TGTGCCAGTAGTTCGACAGGGGTCTACCCTAACTATGGCTACACCTTC
TRBJ1-6,.,TRBD1,TRBV7-8,CASSSTGVSPLHF,TGTGCCAGCAGCTCGACAGGGGTCTCACCCCTCCACTTT
TRBJ2-1,.,.,TRBV27,CASSLRDEQFF,TGTGCCAGCAGTTTACGGGATGAGCAGTTCTTC
TRBJ2-3,.,TRBD2,TRBV3-1/TRBV3-2,CASSQDSSGRAVDTQYF,TGTGCCAGCAGCCAAGATTCTAGCGGGAGGGCCGTAGATACGCAGTATTTT
TRBJ2-1,.,.,TRBV3-1/TRBV3-2,CASSQAAGSLINEQFF,TGTGCCAGCAGCCAAGCCGCGGGGTCTCTCATCAATGAGCAGTTCTTC
TRBJ2-2,once,.,TRBV4-1,CASSPVGGTNTGELFF,TGCGCCAGCAGCCCAGTGGGGGGAACGAACACCGGGGAGCTGTTTTTT
TRBJ1-4,.,.,TRBV28,CASSFSGVGEKLFF,TGTGCCAGCAGTTTCTCGGGGGTCGGGGAAAAACTGTTTTTT
TRBJ1-1,.,.,TRBV3-1/TRBV3-2,CASSQPGGSTEAFF,TGTGCCAGCAGCCAGCCCGGGGGTTCAACTGAAGCTTTCTTT
TRBJ1-4,.,.,TRBV29-1,CSVTASGTENEKLFF,TGCAGCGTGACTGCCTCCGGAACCGAGAATGAAAAACTGTTTTTT
TRBJ1-2,.,.,TRBV18,CASSPKDSNYGYTF,TGTGCCAGCTCACCTAAAGACAGTAACTATGGCTACACCTTC
TRBJ2-7,.,.,TRBV18,CASSPRGPYEQYF,TGTGCCAGCTCACCACGGGGGCCATACGAGCAGTACTTC
TRBJ1-1,.,.,TRBV28,CASSLKGRTEAFF,TGTGCCAGCAGTTTAAAGGGGAGGACTGAAGCTTTCTTT
TRBJ1-3,.,.,TRBV2,CASSEARGESTIYF,TGTGCCAGCAGTGAAGCGCGTGGGGAGAGCACCATATATTTT
TRBJ1-2,.,TRBD1,TRBV2,CASRGGQGLYGYTF,TGTGCCAGCAGGGGAGGACAGGGGCTTTACGGCTACACCTTC
TRBJ2-5,.,TRBD1,TRBV5-6,CASSSGQGWSQETQYF,TGTGCCAGCAGCTCCGGACAGGGTTGGTCCCAAGAGACCCAGTACTTC
TRBJ2-5,.,TRBD2,TRBV25-1,CASSERLAGYQETQYF,TGTGCCAGCAGTGAACGACTAGCGGGATACCAAGAGACCCAGTACTTC
TRBJ2-1,.,TRBD2,TRBV5-1,CASSSGLNHNEQFF,TGCGCCAGCAGTTCGGGACTAAACCACAATGAGCAGTTCTTC
TRBJ2-7,.,.,TRBV5-1,CASSHNYEQYF,TGCGCCAGCAGCCACAACTACGAGCAGTACTTC
TRBJ2-1,.,.,TRBV7-2,CASSLNTGSYNEQFF,TGTGCCAGCAGCTTAAATACCGGTTCCTACAATGAGCAGTTCTTC
TRBJ2-1,.,TRBD1,TRBV28,CASSRTGLSSYNEQFF,TGTGCCAGCAGTAGGACAGGGCTGAGCTCCTACAATGAGCAGTTCTTC
TRBJ2-3,.,.,TRBV5-1,CASSSDTSPPDTQYF,TGCGCCAGCAGCTCTGACACAAGTCCACCAGATACGCAGTATTTT
TRBJ2-7,.,.,TRBV7-9,CASRFEDEQYF,TGTGCCAGCCGCTTTGAGGACGAGCAGTACTTC
TRBJ2-2,.,TRBD1,TRBV18,CASSLLGQTFNTGELFF,TGTGCCAGCTCACTACTGGGACAGACCTTTAACACCGGGGAGCTGTTTTTT